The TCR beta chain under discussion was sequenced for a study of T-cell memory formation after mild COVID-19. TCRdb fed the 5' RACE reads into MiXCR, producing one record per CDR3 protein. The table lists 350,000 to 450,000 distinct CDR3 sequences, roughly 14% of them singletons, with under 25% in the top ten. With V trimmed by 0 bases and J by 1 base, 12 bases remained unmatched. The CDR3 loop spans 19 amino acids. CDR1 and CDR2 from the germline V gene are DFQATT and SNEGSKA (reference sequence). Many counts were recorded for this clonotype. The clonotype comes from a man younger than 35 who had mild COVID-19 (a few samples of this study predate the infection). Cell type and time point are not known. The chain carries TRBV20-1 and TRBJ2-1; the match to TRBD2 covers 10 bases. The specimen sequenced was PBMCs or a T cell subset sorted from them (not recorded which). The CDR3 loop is CSARDLNPSGGSSYNEQFF. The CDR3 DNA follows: TGCAGTGCTAGAGATCTAAACCCTAGCGGGGGTTCGTCCTACAATGAGCAGTTCTTC.